Presented here are 32 T cell receptor beta chains from one specimen sequenced in a study of cytotoxic CD8 clonotypes in ibrutinib-treated CLL. Method: immunoSEQ multiplex PCR; TCRdb's copy keeps in-frame clones and lacks some. The table includes about 120,000 clones, approximately 58% detected once. The source was PBMCs, collected after 24 months of ibrutinib treatment. The receptors stem from a human donor with chronic lymphocytic leukemia.

The CDR3 loop is CAWSPGGTDTQYF. In DNA form, the CDR3 reads TGTGCCTGGAGCCCAGGGGGCACAGATACGCAGTATTTT. The rearrangement uses TRBV30 and TRBJ2-3; weak D call: TRBD1 (6 bases). V was clipped by 3 bases and J by 1 base, with 8 bases between them. This CDR3 spans 13 amino acids. Looked up from germline, CDR1 is GTSNPN and CDR2 is SVGIG (reference sequence). The entire variable domain, with the rest obtained from reference TRBV30 and TRBJ2-3, is as follows: SQTIHQWPATLVQPVGSPLSLECTVEGTSNPNLYWYRQAAGRGLQLLFYSVGIGQISSEVPQNLSASRPQDRQFILSSKKLLLSDSGFYLCAWSPGGTDTQYFGPGTRLTVL.

This clone was observed a few times. This sequence joins TRBV4-3 and TRBJ2-1, with 8 bases lining up with TRBD2. V lost 1 base and J lost 0; bases outside the gene matches: 5. Germline CDR1 is LGHNA and CDR2 is YSLEER. The CDR3 has 17 amino acids. The DNA of the CDR3 is TGCGCCAGCAGCCAAGCCGGCGGGGGGAGCTCCTACAATGAGCAGTTCTTC. It codes for CASSQAGGGSSYNEQFF.

The J gene is TRBJ2-1, the V gene TRBV7-9; 13 bases align to TRBD2. The CDR3 has 15 residues. Germline CDR1 and CDR2: SEHNR and FQNEAQ (reference sequence). Trimming removed 4 bases from V and 6 bases from J; junction bases left unmatched: 3. CDR3 sequence reads: CASSSLAGGINEQFF. The CDR3 coding sequence is TGTGCCAGCAGCTCACTAGCGGGGGGGATCAATGAGCAGTTCTTC.

The chain carries TRBV7-9 and TRBJ1-1; D is uncertain. This CDR3 has 14 residues. V was clipped by 0 bases and J by 1 base, with 6 bases between them. The germline V gene encodes CDR1 SEHNR and CDR2 FQNEAQ (reference sequence). In DNA form, the CDR3 reads TGTGCCAGCAGCTTAGCCAGAAAGAACACTGAAGCTTTCTTT. This sequence encodes CASSLARKNTEAFF.

CDR3 amino acids: CASSLSGLADNEQFF. CDR3 sequence (DNA): TGTGCCAGCTCACTCTCGGGACTAGCGGACAATGAGCAGTTCTTC. The V and J genes are TRBV18 and TRBJ2-1, with 11 bases lining up with TRBD2. V dropped 4 bases and J dropped 5; count of bases not matched to a gene: 4. In germline, CDR1 is KGHSH, CDR2 LQKENI. This CDR3 comprises 15 residues.

The CDR3 DNA is TGTGCCAGCAGCTTGGACCCCGGCACAGATACGCAGTATTTT. It translates to CASSLDPGTDTQYF. The chain has TRBV7-2 and TRBJ2-3; the D is unclear. This CDR3 is built from 14 residues. Between the trimmed V and J ends, which lost 3 bases and 1 base, there was a span of 8 bases. Per the germline V gene, CDR1 is SGHTA and CDR2 is FQGNSA.

The chain has TRBV5-4 and TRBJ1-2, with 9 bases that match TRBD1. Germline CDR1 is SGHNT and CDR2 is YYREEE (reference sequence). Unmatched junction bases numbered 6, after V lost 0 bases and J lost 6 bases. The CDR3 runs 15 residues. Here the CDR3 reads CASSLDRGRANGYTF. CDR3 bases: TGTGCCAGCAGCTTGGACAGGGGGCGCGCGAATGGCTACACCTTC.

A few counts support this clone. The chain links TRBV29-1 to TRBJ2-7; perhaps TRBD2 as D (6 bases). With 4 bases removed from V and 3 bases from J, the gap between germline ends came to 10 bases. Germline V CDR1 and CDR2: SQVTM, ANQGSEA. The CDR3 is made up of 12 amino acids. CDR3 in amino acids: CSVGSGVYEQYF. The CDR3 DNA is TGCAGCGTTGGTTCGGGGGTCTACGAGCAGTACTTC.

The chain joins TRBV13 to TRBJ1-1; tentatively, D is TRBD1 (5 bases). V was pared by 5 bases and J by 10 bases, with 23 bases between. Germline CDR1 is PRHDT and CDR2 is FYEKMQ (reference sequence). CDR3 length equals 15 residues. In DNA form, the CDR3 reads TGTGCCAGCAGCGCACCATCCGGGACGCTTTCTACAGCTTTCTTT. Encoded protein: CASSAPSGTLSTAFF.

V usage is TRBV9 and J usage is TRBJ1-1; 7 nucleotides line up with TRBD1. The ends lost 4 bases at V and 7 bases at J; junction bases unmatched: 7. The CDR3 spans 13 residues. The germline V gene encodes CDR1 SGDLS and CDR2 YYNGEE. CDR3 protein: CASSPGGWDEAFF. The DNA of the CDR3 is TGTGCCAGCAGCCCAGGGGGTTGGGATGAAGCTTTCTTT.

This clone was found many times. The gene calls are TRBV6-6 and TRBJ1-2; no clear D gene. Trimming stripped 7 bases from V and 8 bases from J, with 11 bases between. The CDR3 covers 11 residues. Germline V gene data show CDR1 as MNHNY and CDR2 as SVGAGI (reference sequence). Written as DNA, the CDR3 is TGTGCCAGCAAACACGGTGGAGGCTACACCTTC. Translation: CASKHGGGYTF.

The chain has TRBV5-5 and TRBJ1-1; possibly TRBD1 for D (5 bases). Germline-derived CDR1 and CDR2 are SGHKS and YYEKEE (reference sequence). The CDR3 has 15 residues. V lost 2 bases and J 8 bases, leaving 19 bases between the germline ends. The CDR3 DNA sequence: TGTGCCAGCAGCTTATCCGGGACGCAAGTGGTGGAAGCTTTCTTT. It is translated as CASSLSGTQVVEAFF.

CDR3 in DNA: TGTGCCAGCAGCCTAAGGGGTGCCGGGACAGCCTACGAGCAGTACTTC. Its protein is CASSLRGAGTAYEQYF. The chain recombines TRBV13 with TRBJ2-7; 7 bases map to TRBD1. This CDR3 spans 16 amino acids. Germline V lookup: CDR1 PRHDT, CDR2 FYEKMQ (reference sequence). Unmatched junction bases numbered 12, after V lost 5 bases and J lost 2 bases. Filled out from reference TRBV13 and TRBJ2-7, the complete variable domain reads AAGVIQSPRHLIKEKRETATLKCYPIPRHDTVYWYQQGPGQDPQFLISFYEKMQSDKGSIPDRFSAQQFSDYHSELNMSSLELGDSALYFCASSLRGAGTAYEQYFGPGTRLTVT.

J is TRBJ1-5 and V is TRBV5-6; 9 bases line up with TRBD1. Germline CDR1 reads SGHDT; CDR2 reads YYEEEE. J gave up 6 bases and V 3 bases, and 7 bases lay outside the gene matches. This CDR3 comprises 15 residues. The CDR3 region has the DNA TGTGCCAGCAGCTCCGGGACAGGGCTGGGTCAGCCCCAGCATTTT. Translating it yields CASSSGTGLGQPQHF.

V usage is TRBV7-2 and J usage is TRBJ2-1; 10 nucleotides align to TRBD1. Germline V gives CDR1 SGHTA, CDR2 FQGNSA. Unmatched junction bases numbered 9, after V lost 5 bases and J lost 8 bases. CDR3 length: 15 amino acids. The CDR3 sequence is CASSKGQGHGDEQFF. The CDR3 DNA reads as TGTGCCAGCAGCAAGGGACAGGGGCATGGCGATGAGCAGTTCTTC. Looking up the rest from reference TRBV7-2 and TRBJ2-1 gives the full variable domain: GAGVSQSPSNKVTEKGKDVELRCDPISGHTALYWYRQSLGQGLEFLIYFQGNSAPDKSGLPSDRFSAERTGGSVSTLTIQRTQQEDSAVYLCASSKGQGHGDEQFFGPGTRLTVL.

This sequence joins TRBV9 and TRBJ2-1; D gene unclear. Germline lookup yields CDR1 SGDLS and CDR2 YYNGEE. Deletions cut 4 bases from V and 7 bases from J, with 12 bases between. CDR3 length equals 13 residues. This chain's CDR3 is CASSQNTGNEQFF. The CDR3 coding sequence is TGTGCCAGCAGCCAGAACACTGGGAATGAGCAGTTCTTC.

The V gene is TRBV19, the J gene TRBJ2-3; 11 nucleotides align to TRBD2. The CDR3 totals 19 residues. Unmatched junction bases numbered 16, after V lost 4 bases and J lost 4 bases. Germline V CDR1 and CDR2: LNHDA, SQIVND (reference sequence). CDR3 nucleotide sequence: TGTGCCAGTAGTAGTTCTCGGCTAGCGGGGGGCCCGAAGGCAGATACGCAGTATTTT. Translation gives CASSSSRLAGGPKADTQYF.

The rearrangement joins TRBV28 to TRBJ2-7; 9 bases are shared with TRBD1. This CDR3 is 15 amino acids long. Trimming removed 1 base from V and 7 bases from J; junction bases left unmatched: 8. Germline V CDR1 and CDR2: MDHEN, SYDVKM. The DNA for the CDR3 is TGTGCCAGCAGTTTATACGCACAGGGGGCGGGAGAGCAGTACTTC. Its translation is CASSLYAQGAGEQYF.

The J gene is TRBJ1-1, the V gene TRBV2, with D possibly being TRBD1 (5 bases). Germline values: CDR1 SNHLY, CDR2 FYNNEI. The V end lost 0 bases, the J end lost 4 bases, and 18 bases lay between the germline ends. The CDR3 loop spans 17 amino acids. In nucleotides, the CDR3 is TGTGCCAGCAGTGAAGCTCGCTTGGCAGGTAGGGGCACTGAAGCTTTCTTT. It codes for CASSEARLAGRGTEAFF. Drawing the rest from reference TRBV2 and TRBJ1-1, the complete variable domain is EPEVTQTPSHQVTQMGQEVILRCVPISNHLYFYWYRQILGQKVEFLVSFYNNEISEKSEIFDDQFSVERPDGSNFTLKIRSTKLEDSAMYFCASSEARLAGRGTEAFFGQGTRLTVV.

This clone was counted at least ten times. This chain connects TRBV4-1 to TRBJ1-2; 8 bases are a match to TRBD1. The CDR3 is made up of 16 amino acids. Per germline, CDR1 MGHRA and CDR2 YSYEKL. Unmatched junction bases numbered 13, after V lost 6 bases and J lost 4 bases. In nucleotides, the CDR3 is TGCGCCAGCAGTCCGGACAGGGCCCTCTTCTCCTATGGCTACACCTTC. Translated, it gives CASSPDRALFSYGYTF.

This rearrangement joins TRBV7-2 to TRBJ1-2; TRBD1 aligns across 7 bases. This CDR3 has 12 residues. J gave up 10 bases and V 3 bases, and 5 bases lay outside the gene matches. From germline, CDR1 is SGHTA and CDR2 FQGNSA. The CDR3 DNA reads TGTGCCAGCAGCTTGGATACAGGGGCCTACACCTTC. It codes for CASSLDTGAYTF.

In this sample, this clone turned up a few times. The chain combines TRBV27 with TRBJ2-7; D remains ambiguous. Germline V lookup: CDR1 MNHEY, CDR2 SMNVEV (reference sequence). CDR3 length equals 13 residues. Trimming pared 6 bases from V and 2 bases from J, leaving 11 bases between. The CDR3 reads CASSLGVPYEQYF. The CDR3 DNA is TGTGCCAGCAGCCTAGGTGTCCCCTACGAGCAGTACTTC.

This clone was seen only a few times. V and J are TRBV2 and TRBJ1-1; maybe TRBD1 (5 bases). This CDR3 comprises 14 residues. Per the germline V gene, CDR1 is SNHLY and CDR2 is FYNNEI. Between the trimmed V and J ends, which lost 1 base and 12 bases, there was a span of 18 bases. The CDR3 sequence: CASSEDGSPQVTFF. CDR3 nucleotides: TGTGCCAGCAGTGAAGACGGTAGCCCACAGGTAACTTTCTTT.

This chain joins TRBV19 and TRBJ2-3, with 16 bases that match TRBD2. The V gene's germline CDR1 is LNHDA and CDR2 SQIVND (reference sequence). J was trimmed by 0 bases and V by 3 bases; bases with no gene match: 3. CDR3 size: 18 residues. The CDR3 nucleotides are TGTGCCAGTAGTATCGAGGGACTAGCGGGGGGGAGCACAGATACGCAGTATTTT. Its protein product is CASSIEGLAGGSTDTQYF.

The chain joins TRBV27 to TRBJ1-6, with TRBD1 matching 7 bases. Trimming took 6 bases from V and 6 from J; bases not matched to a gene: 11. This CDR3 has 16 amino acids. Germline CDR1 is MNHEY and CDR2 is SMNVEV (reference sequence). The DNA for the CDR3 is TGTGCCAGCAGGTCTGGGACAGAAACAGCTAATTCACCCCTCCACTTT. It translates to CASRSGTETANSPLHF.

The chain has TRBV7-2 and TRBJ2-1; 10 bases line up with TRBD2. This CDR3 comprises 15 residues. Germline-derived CDR1 and CDR2 are SGHTA and FQGNSA. V shed 6 bases and J 6 bases; nucleotides not matched to a gene: 8. The CDR3 spells CASRVSGGAPNEQFF. The CDR3 nucleotides are TGTGCCAGCAGGGTAAGCGGGGGGGCCCCCAATGAGCAGTTCTTC. Full variable domain (remainder filled in from reference TRBV7-2 and TRBJ2-1): GAGVSQSPSNKVTEKGKDVELRCDPISGHTALYWYRQSLGQGLEFLIYFQGNSAPDKSGLPSDRFSAERTGGSVSTLTIQRTQQEDSAVYLCASRVSGGAPNEQFFGPGTRLTVL.

DNA for the CDR3: TGCGCCAGCAGCTCTACCGGGACAGATCACTATGGCTACACCTTC. Protein: CASSSTGTDHYGYTF. The gene calls are TRBV5-1 and TRBJ1-2, with TRBD1 matching over 7 bases. The germline CDR1 and CDR2 sequences are SGHRS and YFSETQ. The CDR3 is made up of 15 amino acids. The J segment lost 3 bases and the V segment lost 3 bases, leaving 8 bases of the junction unmatched.

This clone came up many times. V is TRBV9 and J is TRBJ2-3, with 7 bases lining up with TRBD1. V gave up 4 bases and J gave up 1 base; unmatched junction bases: 9. The CDR3 totals 16 residues. Germline V gives CDR1 SGDLS, CDR2 YYNGEE. The CDR3 DNA reads as TGTGCCAGCAGCCCAACCGGGACAGCGGGCACAGATACGCAGTATTTT. Amino acid sequence: CASSPTGTAGTDTQYF.

As to this clone: The same CDR3 arises from other DNA sequences in this sample as well. The rearrangement links TRBV18 to TRBJ2-7; D is perhaps TRBD1 or TRBD2 (5 bases each). V dropped 3 bases and J dropped 2 bases, with 5 bases sitting between them. Per germline, CDR1 KGHSH and CDR2 LQKENI. The length of the CDR3 is 12 residues. CDR3 DNA: TGTGCCAGCTCACCGGGGGCCTACGAGCAGTACTTC. This encodes CASSPGAYEQYF.

This clone was seen a few times. In DNA, the CDR3 is TGTGCCTGGGGAAGCACAGATACGCAGTATTTT. The encoded protein is CAWGSTDTQYF. V is TRBV30 and J is TRBJ2-3, with D uncertain. The CDR3 contains 11 residues. Trimming pared 5 bases from V and 0 bases from J, leaving 3 bases between. Per germline, CDR1 GTSNPN and CDR2 SVGIG (reference sequence).

This clone was seen only once. This sequence joins TRBV7-2 and TRBJ2-3, with 8 bases fitting TRBD2. V lost 4 bases, J lost 0 bases, and 6 bases stayed unmatched. Per germline, CDR1 SGHTA and CDR2 FQGNSA. The CDR3 loop spans 16 amino acids. The CDR3 DNA follows: TGTGCCAGCAGCTCCCGGGCTAGCGGGAGCACAGATACGCAGTATTTT. Protein: CASSSRASGSTDTQYF.

The chain employs TRBV18 and TRBJ2-1, with a tentative D call TRBD1 (5 bases). Trimming stripped 4 bases from V and 8 bases from J, with 12 bases between. CDR3 length equals 13 residues. The germline V gene has CDR1 KGHSH and CDR2 LQKENI. The CDR3 sequence: CASSLLRVDEQFF. CDR3 nucleotides: TGTGCCAGCTCACTCCTCAGGGTAGATGAGCAGTTCTTC.